These 8 T cell receptor beta chains were sequenced from one sample in a study of CD8 T cells in Susac syndrome. Reverse transcription of about 0.5 to 1 ug RNA was carried out with random hexamers. TCRdb ran MiXCR on the immunoSEQ multiplex PCR reads and lists one entry per CDR3 protein. This sample carries 95,000 to 150,000 distinct CDR3 sequences, 90% to 95% of them seen once, and the ten largest clones take about 0.19%. Sequenced sample: CD8+ T cells from PBMCs. The receptors here all came from a human donor with Susac syndrome.

The sample holds one count of this clonotype. CDR3 in amino acids: CASSFGRVYEQYF. CDR3 sequence (DNA): TGTGCCAGCAGCTTCGGCAGGGTCTACGAGCAGTACTTC. The chain combines TRBV5-4 with TRBJ2-7, with D possibly being TRBD1 (5 bases). The CDR3 has 13 residues. Trimming stripped 2 bases from V and 3 bases from J, with 9 bases between. Germline-derived CDR1 and CDR2 are SGHNT and YYREEE (reference sequence).

The chain employs TRBV7-9 and TRBJ2-2; D not resolved. V lost 5 bases and J lost 2, with 9 bases in between. The CDR3 loop spans 14 amino acids. From germline, CDR1 is SEHNR and CDR2 FQNEAQ (reference sequence). The CDR3 coding sequence is TGTGCCAGCAGCCGGGCGGCCAACACCGGGGAGCTGTTTTTT. This translates into CASSRAANTGELFF.

The V and J genes are TRBV20-1 and TRBJ2-7; TRBD1 might be the D (6 bases). The CDR3 has 14 residues. V lost 1 base to trimming and J lost 4 bases, with 14 bases between them. The germline V gene has CDR1 DFQATT and CDR2 SNEGSKA (reference sequence). The CDR3 loop reads CSARATGSKYEQYF. CDR3 DNA: TGCAGTGCTAGAGCCACAGGGTCCAAGTACGAGCAGTACTTC.

This chain joins TRBV2 and TRBJ2-2; possibly TRBD1 or TRBD2 for D (5 bases each). There are 16 residues in the CDR3. Germline-derived CDR1 and CDR2 are SNHLY and FYNNEI. With 3 bases removed from V and 2 bases from J, the gap between germline ends came to 13 bases. The CDR3: CASSDSRDRNTGELFF. CDR3 nucleotides: TGTGCCAGCAGTGACTCCCGGGACCGAAACACCGGGGAGCTGTTTTTT.

The V gene is TRBV3-1, the J gene TRBJ2-6; 9 bases fit TRBD2. The CDR3 sequence is 18 residues long. V dropped 1 base and J dropped 2; count of bases not matched to a gene: 6. The germline gives CDR1 LGHDT, CDR2 YNNKEL (reference sequence). CDR3 protein: CASSQGFAGGPGANVLTF. The CDR3 region has the DNA TGTGCCAGCAGCCAAGGATTTGCGGGGGGGCCTGGGGCCAACGTCCTGACTTTC.

V and J are TRBV27 and TRBJ1-2; D not resolved. The germline gives CDR1 MNHEY, CDR2 SMNVEV (reference sequence). Trimming took 3 bases from V and 4 from J, leaving 12 bases between them. This CDR3 region has 14 residues. Written as DNA, the CDR3 is TGTGCCAGCAGTTTGACGTCCAGTGGCTATGGCTACACCTTC. Translating gives CASSLTSSGYGYTF.

The chain has TRBV12-3 or TRBV12-4 and TRBJ2-5; D unresolved. V was trimmed by 7 bases and J by 1 base, leaving 22 bases between them. The CDR3 loop spans 17 amino acids. Here the CDR3 reads CASTNFGIPTTQETQYF. The CDR3 DNA reads TGTGCCAGCACCAATTTCGGAATTCCCACAACCCAAGAGACCCAGTACTTC.

The J gene is TRBJ1-2, the V gene TRBV4-1; maybe TRBD1 (6 bases). This CDR3 is 15 amino acids long. Germline V gene data show CDR1 as MGHRA and CDR2 as YSYEKL. V dropped 4 bases and J dropped 6 bases, with 18 bases sitting between them. The CDR3 protein is CASSPLGALRDGYTF. The CDR3 DNA sequence: TGCGCCAGCAGCCCGCTGGGGGCTCTTAGGGATGGCTACACCTTC.